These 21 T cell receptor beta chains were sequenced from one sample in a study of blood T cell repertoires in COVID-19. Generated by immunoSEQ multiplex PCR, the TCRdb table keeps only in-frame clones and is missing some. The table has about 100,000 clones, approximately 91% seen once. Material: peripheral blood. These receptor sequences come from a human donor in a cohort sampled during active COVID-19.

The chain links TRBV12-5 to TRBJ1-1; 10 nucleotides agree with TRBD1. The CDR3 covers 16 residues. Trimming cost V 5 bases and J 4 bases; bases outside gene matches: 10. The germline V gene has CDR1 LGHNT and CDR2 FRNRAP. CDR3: CASGPGQGMIRTEAFF. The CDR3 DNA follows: TGTGCTAGTGGTCCGGGACAGGGGATGATTCGCACTGAAGCTTTCTTT.

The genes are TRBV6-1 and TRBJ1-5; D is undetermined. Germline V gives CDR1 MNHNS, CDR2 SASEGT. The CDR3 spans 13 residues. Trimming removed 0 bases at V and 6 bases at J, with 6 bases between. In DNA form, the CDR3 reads TGTGCCAGCAGTGAAGCGCGTCGTCAGCCCCAGCATTTT. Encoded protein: CASSEARRQPQHF.

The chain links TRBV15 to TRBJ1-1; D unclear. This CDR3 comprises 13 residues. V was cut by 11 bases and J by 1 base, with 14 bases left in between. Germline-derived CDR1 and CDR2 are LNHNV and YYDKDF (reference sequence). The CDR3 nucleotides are TGTGCCGCCTCGGGGTGGACGAACACTGAAGCTTTCTTT. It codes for CAASGWTNTEAFF.

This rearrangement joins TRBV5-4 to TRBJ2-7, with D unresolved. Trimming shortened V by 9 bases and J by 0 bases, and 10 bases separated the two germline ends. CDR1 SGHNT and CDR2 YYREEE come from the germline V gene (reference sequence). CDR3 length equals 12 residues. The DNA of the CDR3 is TGTGCCAAGCGTCTGGCCTCCTACGAGCAGTACTTC. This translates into CAKRLASYEQYF.

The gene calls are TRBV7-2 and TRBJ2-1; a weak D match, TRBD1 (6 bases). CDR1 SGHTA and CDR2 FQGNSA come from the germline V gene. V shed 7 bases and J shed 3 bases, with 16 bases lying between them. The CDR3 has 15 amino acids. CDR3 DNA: TGTGCCAGCAACCCTAGGTCGGGACACTACAATGAGCAGTTCTTC. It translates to CASNPRSGHYNEQFF.

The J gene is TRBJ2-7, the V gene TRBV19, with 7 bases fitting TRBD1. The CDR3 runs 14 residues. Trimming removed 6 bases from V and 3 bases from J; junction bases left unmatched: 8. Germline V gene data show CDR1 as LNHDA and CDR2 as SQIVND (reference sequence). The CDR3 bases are TGTGCCAGTAGCCGGACAGGCTTAAGCTACGAGCAGTACTTC. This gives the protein CASSRTGLSYEQYF.

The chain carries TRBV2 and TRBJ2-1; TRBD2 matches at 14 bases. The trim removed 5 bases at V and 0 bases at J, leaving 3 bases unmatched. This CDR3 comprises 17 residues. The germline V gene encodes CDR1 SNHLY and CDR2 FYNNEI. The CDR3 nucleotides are TGTGCCAGCAGTAAGACTAGCGGGGGGGGCTCCTACAATGAGCAGTTCTTC. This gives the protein CASSKTSGGGSYNEQFF.

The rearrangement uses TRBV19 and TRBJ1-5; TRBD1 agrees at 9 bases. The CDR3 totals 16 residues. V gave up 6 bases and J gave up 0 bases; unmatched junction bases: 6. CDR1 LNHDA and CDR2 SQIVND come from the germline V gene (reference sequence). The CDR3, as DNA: TGTGCCAGTAGGACAGGGGGAAGATATAGCAATCAGCCCCAGCATTTT. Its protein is CASRTGGRYSNQPQHF.

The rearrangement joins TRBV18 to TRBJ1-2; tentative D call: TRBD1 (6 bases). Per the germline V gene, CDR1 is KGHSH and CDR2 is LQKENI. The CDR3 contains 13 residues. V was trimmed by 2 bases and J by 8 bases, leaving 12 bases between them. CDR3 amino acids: CASSPSDSRGYTF. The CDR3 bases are TGTGCCAGCTCACCATCGGACAGTCGCGGCTACACCTTC. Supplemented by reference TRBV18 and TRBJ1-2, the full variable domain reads NAGVMQNPRHLVRRRGQEARLRCSPMKGHSHVYWYRQLPEEGLKFMVYLQKENIIDESGMPKERFSAEFPKEGPSILRIQQVVRGDSAAYFCASSPSDSRGYTFGSGTRLTVV.

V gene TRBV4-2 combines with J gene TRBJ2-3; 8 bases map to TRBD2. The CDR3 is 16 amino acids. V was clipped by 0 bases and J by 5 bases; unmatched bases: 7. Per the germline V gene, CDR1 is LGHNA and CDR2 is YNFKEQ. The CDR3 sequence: CASSQDGGRRGDTQYF. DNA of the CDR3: TGTGCCAGCAGCCAAGATGGCGGGAGGAGGGGAGATACGCAGTATTTT.

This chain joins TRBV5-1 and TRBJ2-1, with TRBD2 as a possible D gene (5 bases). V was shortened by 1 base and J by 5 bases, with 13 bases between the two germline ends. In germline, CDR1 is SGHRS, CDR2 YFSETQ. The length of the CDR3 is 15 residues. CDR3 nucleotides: TGCGCCAGCAGCTTGATGCTCAGCGGAAACAATGAGCAGTTCTTC. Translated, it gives CASSLMLSGNNEQFF.

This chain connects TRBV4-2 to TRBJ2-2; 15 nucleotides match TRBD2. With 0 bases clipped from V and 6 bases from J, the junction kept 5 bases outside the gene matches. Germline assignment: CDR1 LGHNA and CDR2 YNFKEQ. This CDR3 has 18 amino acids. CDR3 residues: CASSQEVWTSGGAGELFF. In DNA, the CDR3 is TGTGCCAGCAGCCAAGAGGTCTGGACTAGCGGGGGGGCCGGGGAGCTGTTTTTT.

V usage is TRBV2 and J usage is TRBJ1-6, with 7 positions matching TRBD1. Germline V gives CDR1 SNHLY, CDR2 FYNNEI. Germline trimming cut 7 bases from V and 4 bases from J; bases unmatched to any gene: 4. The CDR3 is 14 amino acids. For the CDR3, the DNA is TGTGCCAGCAACCCGGGACAGTATAATTCACCCCTCCACTTT. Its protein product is CASNPGQYNSPLHF. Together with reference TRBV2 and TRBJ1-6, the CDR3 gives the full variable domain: EPEVTQTPSHQVTQMGQEVILRCVPISNHLYFYWYRQILGQKVEFLVSFYNNEISEKSEIFDDQFSVERPDGSNFTLKIRSTKLEDSAMYFCASNPGQYNSPLHFGNGTRLTVT.

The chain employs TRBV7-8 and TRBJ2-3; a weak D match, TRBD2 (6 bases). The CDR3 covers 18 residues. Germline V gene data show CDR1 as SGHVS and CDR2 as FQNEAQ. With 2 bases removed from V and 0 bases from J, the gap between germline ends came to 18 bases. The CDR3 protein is CASSLLGSGDLSTDTQYF. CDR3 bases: TGTGCCAGCAGCTTACTTGGGTCGGGGGACCTCAGCACAGATACGCAGTATTTT.

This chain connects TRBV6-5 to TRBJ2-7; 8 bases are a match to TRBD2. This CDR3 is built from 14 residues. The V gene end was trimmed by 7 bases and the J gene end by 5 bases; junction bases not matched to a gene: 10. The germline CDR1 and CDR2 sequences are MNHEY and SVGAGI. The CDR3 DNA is TGTGCCAGCAACCCCTCGGGAGGGGACCACGAGCAGTACTTC. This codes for CASNPSGGDHEQYF.

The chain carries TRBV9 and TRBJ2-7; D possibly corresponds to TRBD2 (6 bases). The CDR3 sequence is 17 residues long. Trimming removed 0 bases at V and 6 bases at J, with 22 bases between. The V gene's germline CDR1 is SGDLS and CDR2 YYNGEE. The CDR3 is CASSVDGAMRLEGEQYF. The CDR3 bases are TGTGCCAGCAGCGTAGATGGGGCGATGAGACTAGAAGGCGAGCAGTACTTC.

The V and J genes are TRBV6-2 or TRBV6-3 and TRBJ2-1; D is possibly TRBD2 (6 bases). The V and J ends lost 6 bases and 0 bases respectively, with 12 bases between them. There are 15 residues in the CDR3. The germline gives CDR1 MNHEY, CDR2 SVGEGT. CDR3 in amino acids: CASSAGTPSYNEQFF. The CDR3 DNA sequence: TGTGCCAGCAGCGCCGGGACTCCCTCCTACAATGAGCAGTTCTTC.

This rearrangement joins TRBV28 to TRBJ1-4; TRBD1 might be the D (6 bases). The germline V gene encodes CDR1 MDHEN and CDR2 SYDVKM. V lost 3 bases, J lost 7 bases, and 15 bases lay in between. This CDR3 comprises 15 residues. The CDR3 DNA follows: TGTGCCAGCAGTTTCCCAGGACAGACGGGTGAAAAACTGTTTTTT. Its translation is CASSFPGQTGEKLFF.

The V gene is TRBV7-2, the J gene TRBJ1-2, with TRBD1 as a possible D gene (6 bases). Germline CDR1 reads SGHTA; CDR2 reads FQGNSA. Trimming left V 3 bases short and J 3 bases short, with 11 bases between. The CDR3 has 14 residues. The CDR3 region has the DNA TGTGCCAGCAGCTTCGACAGGTCTTACTATGGCTACACCTTC. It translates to CASSFDRSYYGYTF.

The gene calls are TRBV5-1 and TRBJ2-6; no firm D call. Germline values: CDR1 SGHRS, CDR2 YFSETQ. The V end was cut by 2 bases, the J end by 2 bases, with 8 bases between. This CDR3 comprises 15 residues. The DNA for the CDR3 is TGCGCCAGCAGCTTTGATTACACTGGGGCCAACGTCCTGACTTTC. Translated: CASSFDYTGANVLTF.

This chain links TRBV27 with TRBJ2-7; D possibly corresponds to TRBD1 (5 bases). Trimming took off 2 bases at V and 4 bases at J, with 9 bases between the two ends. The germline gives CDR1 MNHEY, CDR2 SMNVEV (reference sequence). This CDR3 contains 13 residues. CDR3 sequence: CASSLGASYEQYF. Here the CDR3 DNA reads TGTGCCAGCAGTTTAGGGGCCTCTTACGAGCAGTACTTC.